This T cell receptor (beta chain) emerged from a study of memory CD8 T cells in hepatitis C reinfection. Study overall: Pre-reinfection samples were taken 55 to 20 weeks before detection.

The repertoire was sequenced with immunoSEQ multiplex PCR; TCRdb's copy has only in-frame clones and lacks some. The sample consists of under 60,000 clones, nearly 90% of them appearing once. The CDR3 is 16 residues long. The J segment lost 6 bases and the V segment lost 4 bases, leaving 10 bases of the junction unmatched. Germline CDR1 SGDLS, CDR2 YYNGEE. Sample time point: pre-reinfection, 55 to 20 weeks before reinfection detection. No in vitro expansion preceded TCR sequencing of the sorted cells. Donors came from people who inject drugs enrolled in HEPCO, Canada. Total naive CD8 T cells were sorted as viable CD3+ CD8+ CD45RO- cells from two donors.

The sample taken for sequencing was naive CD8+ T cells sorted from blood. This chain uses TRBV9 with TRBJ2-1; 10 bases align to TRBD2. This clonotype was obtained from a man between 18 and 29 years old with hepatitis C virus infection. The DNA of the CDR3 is TGTGCCAGCAGCTCCCCCAAGCGGGAGGGGGGCAATGAGCAGTTCTTC. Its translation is CASSSPKREGGNEQFF.